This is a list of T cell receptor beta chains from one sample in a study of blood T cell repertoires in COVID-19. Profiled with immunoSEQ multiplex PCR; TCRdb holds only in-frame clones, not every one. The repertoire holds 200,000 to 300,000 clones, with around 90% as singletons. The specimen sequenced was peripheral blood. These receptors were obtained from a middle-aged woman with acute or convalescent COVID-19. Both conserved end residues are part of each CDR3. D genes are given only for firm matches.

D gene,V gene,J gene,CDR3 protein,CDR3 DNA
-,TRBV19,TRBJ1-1,CASSIRGWRVEAFF,TGTGCCAGTAGTATTCGGGGTTGGCGGGTCGAAGCTTTCTTT
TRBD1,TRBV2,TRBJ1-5,CASSPDRDSNQPQHF,TGTGCCAGCAGTCCCGACAGGGATAGCAATCAGCCCCAGCATTTT
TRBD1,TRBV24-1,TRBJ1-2,CATSATRQGANYGYTF,TGTGCCACCAGCGCTACTAGACAGGGGGCAAACTATGGCTACACCTTC
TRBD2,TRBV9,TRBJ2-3,CASSPGLAGGDTQYF,TGTGCCAGCAGCCCCGGACTAGCGGGGGGTGATACGCAGTATTTT
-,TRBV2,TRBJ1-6,CASNDGSSDSPLHF,TGTGCCAGCAACGACGGGTCTAGTGATTCACCCCTCCACTTT
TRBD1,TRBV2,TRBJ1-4,CASSFRDRGTGSPEIF,TGTGCCAGCAGTTTCCGGGACAGAGGCACAGGGTCTCCCGAGATTTTT
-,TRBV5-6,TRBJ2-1,CASSLVVSLWYNEQFF,TGTGCCAGCAGCTTGGTGGTTAGCCTTTGGTACAATGAGCAGTTCTTC
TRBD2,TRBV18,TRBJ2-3,CASSHLGLAGGPDTQYF,TGTGCCAGCTCACATCTGGGACTAGCGGGGGGGCCAGATACGCAGTATTTT
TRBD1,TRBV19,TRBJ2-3,CASSIQGGTDTQYF,TGTGCCAGTAGTATCCAGGGGGGCACAGATACGCAGTATTTT
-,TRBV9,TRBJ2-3,CASSARQIDTQYF,TGTGCCAGCAGCGCCCGACAGATAGATACGCAGTATTTT
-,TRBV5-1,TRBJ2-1,CASSLEGGGLPFF,TGCGCCAGCAGCTTGGAGGGCGGCGGGCTGCCGTTCTTC
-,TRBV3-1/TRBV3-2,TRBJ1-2,CASSQGTGLSRAVFGYTF,TGTGCCAGCAGCCAGGGCACAGGGCTGAGCCGGGCTGTCTTTGGCTACACCTTC
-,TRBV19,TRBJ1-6,CASSIISIGNNSPLHF,TGTGCCAGTAGTATAATAAGTATCGGGAACAACTCACCCCTCCACTTT
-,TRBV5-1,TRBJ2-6,CATTGSTGANVLTF,TGCGCCACGACAGGTTCAACTGGGGCCAACGTCCTGACTTTC
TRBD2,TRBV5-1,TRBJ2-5,CASSFSGGLQETQYF,TGCGCCAGCAGCTTTAGCGGGGGCTTACAAGAGACCCAGTACTTC
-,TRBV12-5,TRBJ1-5,CASGLGTGGWNQPQHF,TGTGCTAGTGGTCTGGGGACGGGGGGATGGAATCAGCCCCAGCATTTT
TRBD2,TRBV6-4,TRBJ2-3,CASSDGAGGTDTQYF,TGTGCCAGCAGTGACGGAGCGGGGGGCACAGATACGCAGTATTTT
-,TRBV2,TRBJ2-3,CASSPDRDTQYF,TGTGCCAGCAGCCCCGACAGGGATACGCAGTATTTT
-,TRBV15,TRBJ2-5,CATSRDGGQEETQYF,TGTGCCACCAGCAGAGATGGGGGCCAAGAAGAGACCCAGTACTTC
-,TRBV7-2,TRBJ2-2,CASSLGYGGQGELFF,TGTGCCAGCAGCTTAGGGTATGGCGGTCAGGGGGAGCTGTTTTTT